This T cell receptor (beta chain) was retrieved from a study of shared clonotypes between healthy human individuals. The wider study: Plates per donor: three CD4 naive, three CD4 memory, two CD8 naive, one CD8 memory.

Naive CD45RA+ and memory CD45RA-negative subsets were split from CD4+ cells. Turning to this clone: What it recognizes is unknown.

Regarding the study as a whole: Naive subsets usually exceeded memory subsets in estimated richness. Naive CD4 clonotypes overlapped across a handful of donors at about 5.3%.

The table came from immunoSEQ multiplex PCR; TCRdb's copy has only in-frame clones and leaves some out. In the table there are about 980,000 clones, about three quarters of which are singletons. V lost 5 bases, J lost 8 bases, and 7 bases stayed unmatched. The CDR3 totals 13 residues. CDR1 and CDR2 from the germline V gene are SGHTA and FQGNSA. The sequenced sample consisted of memory CD4+ T cells sorted from blood. Described subset: CD45RA-negative fraction. This sequence joins TRBV7-2 and TRBJ1-1; TRBD1 aligns across 8 bases. This clonotype was sampled from a man aged 18-30 years in good health. The CDR3 region is CASSEIRDREAFF. In DNA, the CDR3 is TGTGCCAGCAGCGAAATAAGGGACAGGGAAGCTTTCTTT.